The rows below give T cell receptor beta chains drawn from one sample of a study of blood T cell repertoires in COVID-19. Here immunoSEQ multiplex PCR was the method, and the copy in TCRdb shows in-frame clones only, minus some. The table has 100,000 to 150,000 clones, about 82% seen once. The material sequenced was peripheral blood. The origin of the receptors is a human donor in a cohort sampled during active COVID-19. Both conserved end residues are part of each CDR3. D genes are given only for firm matches. Rows give clone size only sometimes, using once, few, many, or a class for an expanded clone.

>TRBJ2-2|TRBV7-9|NA|NA|14
CASSMSFRTGELFF
TGTGCCAGCAGCATGTCCTTTCGCACCGGGGAGCTGTTTTTT
>TRBJ1-5|TRBV7-2|NA|NA|13
CASSPQANQPQHF
TGTGCCAGCAGCCCTCAAGCCAATCAGCCCCAGCATTTT
>TRBJ2-2|TRBV6-2/TRBV6-3|TRBD1|NA|17
CASSFPPGGSGTGELFF
TGTGCCAGCAGTTTTCCTCCAGGGGGTAGTGGCACCGGGGAGCTGTTTTTT
>TRBJ1-3|TRBV29-1|NA|NA|12
CSVEAQGSLLYF
TGCAGCGTTGAAGCCCAGGGGTCCCTCCTATATTTT
>TRBJ2-7|TRBV6-5|NA|NA|14
CASSYSRGSYEQYF
TGTGCCAGCAGTTACTCCAGGGGTTCCTACGAGCAGTACTTC
>TRBJ2-2|TRBV19|NA|NA|15
CASGRAVKNTGELFF
TGTGCCAGTGGGCGAGCAGTAAAAAACACCGGGGAGCTGTTTTTT
>TRBJ2-2|TRBV30|NA|NA|13
CAWSVQITGELFF
TGTGCCTGGAGTGTACAGATCACCGGGGAGCTGTTTTTT
>TRBJ2-7|TRBV11-2|NA|NA|13
CASSAGIYYEQYF
TGTGCCAGCAGCGCGGGCATTTATTACGAGCAGTACTTC
>TRBJ1-1|TRBV6-2/TRBV6-3|NA|NA|17
CASSPRGPHVGNTEAFF
TGTGCCAGCAGTCCCCGGGGTCCCCATGTAGGGAACACTGAAGCTTTCTTT
>TRBJ2-7|TRBV11-2|TRBD2|NA|16
CASSGRGTSGSYEQYF
TGTGCCAGCAGCGGCAGAGGGACTAGCGGGAGTTACGAGCAGTACTTC
>TRBJ2-1|TRBV7-9|NA|NA|14
CASSLAKEGDEQFF
TGTGCCAGCAGCTTAGCGAAGGAAGGGGATGAGCAGTTCTTC
>TRBJ2-1|TRBV5-6|TRBD2|NA|14
CASSLRLAGGWRFF
TGTGCCAGCAGTCTGAGACTAGCGGGAGGGTGGCGGTTCTTC
>TRBJ2-3|TRBV6-6|TRBD1|once|12
CASRDRSDTQYF
TGTGCCAGCCGGGACAGGTCAGATACGCAGTATTTT
>TRBJ2-7|TRBV11-2|TRBD1|NA|13
CATLDRETYEQYF
TGTGCCACCCTCGACAGGGAAACCTACGAGCAGTACTTC
>TRBJ2-3|TRBV2|TRBD2|few|15
CASSDRREGPDTQYF
TGTGCCAGCAGTGACAGGCGGGAGGGCCCCGATACGCAGTATTTT
>TRBJ1-1|TRBV7-9|TRBD1|NA|15
CASSQGRGQGTEAFF
TGTGCCAGCAGCCAGGGTAGGGGGCAGGGCACTGAAGCTTTCTTT
>TRBJ1-2|TRBV3-1/TRBV3-2|TRBD1|NA|16
CASSPGGAGGDYGYTF
TGTGCCAGCAGCCCAGGGGGCGCTGGGGGGGACTATGGCTACACCTTC
>TRBJ2-7|TRBV7-8|NA|NA|13
CASSREELYEQYF
TGTGCCAGCAGCCGTGAGGAGCTCTACGAGCAGTACTTC
>TRBJ1-1|TRBV19|NA|NA|15
CASSRSDNLNTEAFF
TGTGCCAGTAGCCGCTCGGACAATTTGAACACTGAAGCTTTCTTT
>TRBJ1-2|TRBV2|NA|NA|14
CASSAGEGFYGYTF
TGTGCCAGCAGTGCGGGGGAAGGATTTTATGGCTACACCTTC
>TRBJ2-3|TRBV5-5|TRBD2|NA|13
CASSGRAPDTQYF
TGTGCCAGCAGCGGGAGGGCCCCAGATACGCAGTATTTT
>TRBJ2-1|TRBV10-2|TRBD1|once|14
CASRVGQDYNEQFF
TGCGCCAGCAGGGTAGGACAGGACTACAATGAGCAGTTCTTC
>TRBJ2-7|TRBV4-3|TRBD1|NA|15
CASSQMTGKGYEQYF
TGCGCCAGCAGCCAGATGACAGGGAAGGGATACGAGCAGTACTTC
>TRBJ2-7|TRBV7-9|TRBD1|NA|14
CASSQTGRTYEQYF
TGTGCCAGCAGCCAGACAGGGAGAACCTACGAGCAGTACTTC
>TRBJ2-1|TRBV14|NA|NA|13
CASSHQSVNEQFF
TGTGCCAGCAGCCATCAATCGGTGAATGAGCAGTTCTTC
>TRBJ2-7|TRBV7-9|NA|once|13
CASSFTVSYEQYF
TGTGCCAGCAGCTTTACGGTCTCCTACGAGCAGTACTTC
>TRBJ2-7|TRBV5-8|TRBD2|NA|16
CASSFGSLLAGNEQYF
TGTGCCAGCAGCTTTGGGAGTTTGCTAGCGGGGAACGAGCAGTACTTC
>TRBJ1-5|TRBV27|NA|NA|13
CASSWTAHQPQHF
TGTGCCAGCAGTTGGACAGCACATCAGCCCCAGCATTTT
>TRBJ2-1|TRBV5-8|TRBD1|NA|19
CASAPMGQGGLASHNEQFF
TGTGCCAGCGCCCCGATGGGACAGGGGGGATTAGCCTCACACAATGAGCAGTTCTTC
>TRBJ2-7|TRBV6-5|TRBD2|NA|15
CASSTGAGVSYEQYF
TGTGCCAGCAGTACCGGGGCGGGGGTCTCCTACGAGCAGTACTTC
>TRBJ2-6|TRBV27|NA|NA|13
CASRTAGANVLTF
TGTGCCAGCCGGACAGCTGGGGCCAACGTCCTGACTTTC
>TRBJ1-1|TRBV5-1|TRBD1|NA|18
CASSLPGQGPWRGTEAFF
TGCGCCAGCAGCTTACCGGGACAGGGGCCCTGGAGGGGCACTGAAGCTTTCTTT
>TRBJ2-5|TRBV6-5|TRBD1|once|15
CASSFGTGGKKTQYF
TGTGCCAGCAGTTTCGGGACAGGGGGTAAGAAGACCCAGTACTTC
>TRBJ2-1|TRBV5-1|TRBD2|NA|15
CASSLEASGYNEQFF
TGCGCCAGCAGCTTGGAAGCTAGCGGCTACAATGAGCAGTTCTTC
>TRBJ2-7|TRBV4-1|TRBD2|NA|17
CASSQASYGRGTYEQYF
TGCGCCAGCAGCCAAGCGTCATACGGGAGGGGTACCTACGAGCAGTACTTC
>TRBJ2-7|TRBV10-3|TRBD2|NA|15
CAIRAQSSGKYEQYF
TGTGCCATCAGGGCCCAAAGTAGCGGGAAATACGAGCAGTACTTC
>TRBJ2-7|TRBV7-9|TRBD2|few|16
CASSSGHLRDYYEQYF
TGTGCCAGCAGCTCGGGTCATCTCAGGGACTACTACGAGCAGTACTTC
>TRBJ2-3|TRBV5-1|NA|NA|19
CASSSGLSGTPKHTDTQYF
TGCGCCAGCAGCTCAGGCCTATCCGGGACTCCGAAACACACAGATACGCAGTATTTT
>TRBJ1-1|TRBV28|NA|NA|19
CASSLLPGGYGDQNTEAFF
TGTGCCAGCAGTTTACTCCCCGGGGGGTATGGGGATCAGAACACTGAAGCTTTCTTT
>TRBJ2-7|TRBV28|TRBD2|NA|17
CASSRGTSGPISYEQYF
TGTGCCAGCAGCCGGGGGACTAGCGGACCCATCTCCTACGAGCAGTACTTC
>TRBJ2-7|TRBV19|NA|NA|13
CASSIGGSYEQYF
TGTGCCAGTAGTATCGGGGGATCCTACGAGCAGTACTTC
>TRBJ2-5|TRBV30|NA|NA|12
CAWSVRRETQYF
TGTGCCTGGAGTGTACGCCGGGAGACCCAGTACTTC
>TRBJ1-2|TRBV30|NA|NA|16
CAWSAPRTDFFYGYTF
TGTGCCTGGAGTGCCCCCAGGACAGATTTTTTTTATGGCTACACCTTC
>TRBJ2-2|TRBV18|TRBD1|NA|16
CASSPNAGGAAGELFF
TGTGCCAGCTCACCGAACGCAGGGGGCGCGGCCGGGGAGCTGTTTTTT
>TRBJ1-1|TRBV12-2|NA|few|14
CASRLGLGDTEAFF
TGTGCAAGTCGCTTAGGATTAGGAGACACTGAAGCTTTCTTT
>TRBJ2-1|TRBV6-2/TRBV6-3|TRBD2|NA|19
CASSYGAGTSGRMYNEQFF
TGTGCCAGCAGTTACGGGGCCGGGACTAGCGGGAGAATGTACAATGAGCAGTTCTTC
>TRBJ2-7|TRBV7-2|NA|NA|15
CASSLDSGKNYEQYF
TGTGCCAGCAGCTTAGATAGCGGAAAAAACTACGAGCAGTACTTC
>TRBJ2-3|TRBV6-5|NA|once|15
CASSTGVGVTDTQYF
TGTGCCAGCAGCACGGGGGTGGGGGTCACAGATACGCAGTATTTT
>TRBJ2-2|TRBV7-8|NA|few|16
CASSLRGPANTGELFF
TGTGCCAGCAGCTTAAGGGGTCCCGCGAACACCGGGGAGCTGTTTTTT
>TRBJ1-1|TRBV6-6|NA|few|15
CASSYPQGPRTEAFF
TGTGCCAGCAGTTACCCTCAGGGCCCTAGAACTGAAGCTTTCTTT
>TRBJ1-2|TRBV10-2|TRBD1|NA|13
CASSGDRDYGYTF
TGCGCCAGCAGTGGAGACAGGGACTATGGCTACACCTTC